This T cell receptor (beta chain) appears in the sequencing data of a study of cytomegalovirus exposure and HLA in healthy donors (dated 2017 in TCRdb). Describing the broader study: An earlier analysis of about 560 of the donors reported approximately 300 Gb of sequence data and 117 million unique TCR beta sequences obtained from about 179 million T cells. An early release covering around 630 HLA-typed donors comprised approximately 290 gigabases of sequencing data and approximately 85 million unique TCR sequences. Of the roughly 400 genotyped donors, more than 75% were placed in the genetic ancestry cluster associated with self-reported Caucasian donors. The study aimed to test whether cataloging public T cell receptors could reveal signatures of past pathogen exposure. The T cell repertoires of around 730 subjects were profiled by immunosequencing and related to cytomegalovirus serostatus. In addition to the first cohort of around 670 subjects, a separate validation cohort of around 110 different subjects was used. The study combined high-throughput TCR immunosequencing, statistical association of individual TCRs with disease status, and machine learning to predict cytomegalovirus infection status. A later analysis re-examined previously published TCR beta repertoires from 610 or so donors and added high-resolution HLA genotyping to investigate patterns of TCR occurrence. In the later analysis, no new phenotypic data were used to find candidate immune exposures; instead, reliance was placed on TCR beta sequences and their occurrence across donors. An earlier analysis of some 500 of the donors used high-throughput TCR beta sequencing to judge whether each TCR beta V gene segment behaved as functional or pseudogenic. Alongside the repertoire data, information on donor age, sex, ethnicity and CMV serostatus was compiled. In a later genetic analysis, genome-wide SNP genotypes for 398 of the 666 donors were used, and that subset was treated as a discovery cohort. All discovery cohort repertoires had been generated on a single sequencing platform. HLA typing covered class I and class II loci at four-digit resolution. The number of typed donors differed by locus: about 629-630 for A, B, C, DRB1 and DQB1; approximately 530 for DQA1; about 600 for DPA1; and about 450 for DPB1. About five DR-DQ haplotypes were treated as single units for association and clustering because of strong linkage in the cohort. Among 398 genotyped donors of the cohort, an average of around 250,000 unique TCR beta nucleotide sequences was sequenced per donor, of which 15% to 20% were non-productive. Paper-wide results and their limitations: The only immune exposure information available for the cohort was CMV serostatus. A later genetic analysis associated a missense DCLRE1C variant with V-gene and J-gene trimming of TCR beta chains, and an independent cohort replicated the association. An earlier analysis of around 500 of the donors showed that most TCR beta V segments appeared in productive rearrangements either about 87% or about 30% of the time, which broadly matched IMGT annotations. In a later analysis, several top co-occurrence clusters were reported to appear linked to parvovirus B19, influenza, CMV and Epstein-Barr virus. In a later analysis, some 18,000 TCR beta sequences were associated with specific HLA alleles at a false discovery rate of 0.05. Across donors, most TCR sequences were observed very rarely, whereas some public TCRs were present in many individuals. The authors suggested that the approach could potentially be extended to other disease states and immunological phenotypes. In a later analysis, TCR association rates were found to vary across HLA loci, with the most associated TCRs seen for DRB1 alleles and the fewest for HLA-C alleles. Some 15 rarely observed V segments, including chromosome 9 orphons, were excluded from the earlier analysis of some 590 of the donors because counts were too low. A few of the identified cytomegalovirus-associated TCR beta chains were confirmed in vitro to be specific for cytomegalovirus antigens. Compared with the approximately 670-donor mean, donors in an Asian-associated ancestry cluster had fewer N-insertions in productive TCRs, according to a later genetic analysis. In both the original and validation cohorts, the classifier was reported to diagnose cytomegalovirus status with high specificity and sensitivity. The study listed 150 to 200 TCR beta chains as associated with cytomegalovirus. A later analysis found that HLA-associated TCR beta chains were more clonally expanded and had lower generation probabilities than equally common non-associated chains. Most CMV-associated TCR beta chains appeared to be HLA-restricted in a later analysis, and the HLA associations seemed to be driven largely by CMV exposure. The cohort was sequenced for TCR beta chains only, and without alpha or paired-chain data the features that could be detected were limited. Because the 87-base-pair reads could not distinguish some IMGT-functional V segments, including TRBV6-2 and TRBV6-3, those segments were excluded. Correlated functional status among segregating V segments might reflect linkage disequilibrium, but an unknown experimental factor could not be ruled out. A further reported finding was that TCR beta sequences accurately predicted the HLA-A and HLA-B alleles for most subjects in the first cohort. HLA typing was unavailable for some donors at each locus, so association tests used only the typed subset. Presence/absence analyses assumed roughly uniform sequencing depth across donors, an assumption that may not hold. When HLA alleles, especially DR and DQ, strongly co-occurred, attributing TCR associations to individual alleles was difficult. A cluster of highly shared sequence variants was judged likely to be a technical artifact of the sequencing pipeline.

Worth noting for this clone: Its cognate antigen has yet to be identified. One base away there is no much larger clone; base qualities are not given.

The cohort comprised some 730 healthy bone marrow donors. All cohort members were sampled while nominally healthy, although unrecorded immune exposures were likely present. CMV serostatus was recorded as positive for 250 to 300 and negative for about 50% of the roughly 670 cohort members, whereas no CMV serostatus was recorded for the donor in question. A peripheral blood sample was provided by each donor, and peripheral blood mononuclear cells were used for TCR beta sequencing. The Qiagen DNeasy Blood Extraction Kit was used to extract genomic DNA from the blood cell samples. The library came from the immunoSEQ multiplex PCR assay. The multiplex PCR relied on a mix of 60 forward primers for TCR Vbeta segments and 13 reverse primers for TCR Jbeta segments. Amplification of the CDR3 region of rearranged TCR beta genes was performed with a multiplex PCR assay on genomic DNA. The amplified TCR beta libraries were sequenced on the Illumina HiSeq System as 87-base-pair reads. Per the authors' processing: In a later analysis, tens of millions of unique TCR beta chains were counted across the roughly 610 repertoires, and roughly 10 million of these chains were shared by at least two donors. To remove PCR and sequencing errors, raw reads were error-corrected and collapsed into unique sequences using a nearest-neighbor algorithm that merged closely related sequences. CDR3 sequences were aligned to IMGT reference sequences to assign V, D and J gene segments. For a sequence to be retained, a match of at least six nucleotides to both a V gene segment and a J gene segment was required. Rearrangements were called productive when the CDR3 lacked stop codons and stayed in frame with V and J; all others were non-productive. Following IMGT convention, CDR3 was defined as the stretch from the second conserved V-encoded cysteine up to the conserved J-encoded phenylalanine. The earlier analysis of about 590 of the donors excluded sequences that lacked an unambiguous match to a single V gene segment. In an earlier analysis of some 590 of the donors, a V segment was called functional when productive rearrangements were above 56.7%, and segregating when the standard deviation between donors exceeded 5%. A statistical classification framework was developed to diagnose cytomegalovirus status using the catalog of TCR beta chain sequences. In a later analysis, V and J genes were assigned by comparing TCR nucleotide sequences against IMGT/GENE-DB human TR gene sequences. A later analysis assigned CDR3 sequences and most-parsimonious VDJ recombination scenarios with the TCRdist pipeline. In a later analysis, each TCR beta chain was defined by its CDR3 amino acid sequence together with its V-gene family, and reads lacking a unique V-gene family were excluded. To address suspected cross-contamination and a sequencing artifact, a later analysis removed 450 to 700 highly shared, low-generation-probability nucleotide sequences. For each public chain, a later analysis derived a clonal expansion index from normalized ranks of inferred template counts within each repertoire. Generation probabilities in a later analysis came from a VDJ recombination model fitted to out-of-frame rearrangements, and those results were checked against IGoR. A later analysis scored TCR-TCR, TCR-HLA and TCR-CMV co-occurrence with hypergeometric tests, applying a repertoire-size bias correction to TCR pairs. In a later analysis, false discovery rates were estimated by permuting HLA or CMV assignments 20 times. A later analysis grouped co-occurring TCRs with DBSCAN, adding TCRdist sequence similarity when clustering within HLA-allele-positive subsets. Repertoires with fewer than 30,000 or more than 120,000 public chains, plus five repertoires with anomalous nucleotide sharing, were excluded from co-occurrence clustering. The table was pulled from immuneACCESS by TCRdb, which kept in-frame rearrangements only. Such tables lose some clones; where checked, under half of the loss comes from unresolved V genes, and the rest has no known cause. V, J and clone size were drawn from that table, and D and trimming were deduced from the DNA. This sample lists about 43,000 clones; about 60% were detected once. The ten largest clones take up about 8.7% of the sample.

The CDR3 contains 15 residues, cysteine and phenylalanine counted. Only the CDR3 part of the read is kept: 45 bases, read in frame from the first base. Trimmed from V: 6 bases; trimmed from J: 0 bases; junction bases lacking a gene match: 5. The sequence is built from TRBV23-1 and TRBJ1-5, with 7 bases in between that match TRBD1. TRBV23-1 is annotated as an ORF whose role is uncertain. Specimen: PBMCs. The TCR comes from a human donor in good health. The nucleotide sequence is TGCGCCAGCAGGGGACAGCAGGATAGCAATCAGCCCCAGCATTTT. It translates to CASRGQQDSNQPQHF.